The T cell receptor (beta chain) described here comes from a study of shared clonotypes between healthy human individuals. The V and J ends lost 0 bases and 1 base respectively, with 3 bases between them. Germline V gene sequence: CDR1 SEHNR, CDR2 FQNEAQ (reference sequence). The CDR3 runs 13 residues. PCR replicates performed on unsorted PBMC used approximately 300 ng DNA, 25,000 to 35,000 T cell genomes. This table comes from immunoSEQ multiplex PCR, and its TCRdb copy is limited to in-frame clones, with some not included. The repertoire holds about 480,000 clones, with 75% to 80% as singletons. The rearrangement uses TRBV7-9 and TRBJ1-1; no clear D gene. Sequencing was performed on PBMCs. The clonotype was recovered from a woman aged 40 to 55 in good health. Some clones in this sample may be carry-over from other donors' samples. The CDR3 DNA is TGTGCCAGCAGCTTAGCGCAGAACACTGAAGCTTTCTTT. Protein product: CASSLAQNTEAFF.